The next 22 T cell receptor beta chains were all read from a single sample in a study of blood T cell repertoires in COVID-19. Data came from immunoSEQ multiplex PCR; TCRdb stores just in-frame clones and leaves some out. The sample includes under 300,000 clones, roughly four fifths of them seen just once. Material: peripheral blood. The receptors originated from an older woman with active or convalescent COVID-19.

This chain uses TRBV5-1 with TRBJ1-2; 9 bases match TRBD1. The V gene's germline CDR1 is SGHRS and CDR2 YFSETQ. There are 15 residues in the CDR3. V dropped 2 bases and J dropped 3; count of bases not matched to a gene: 5. CDR3 DNA sequence: TGCGCCAGCAGCTTCACCCGACAGGGGGACTATGGCTACACCTTC. Amino acids: CASSFTRQGDYGYTF.

V is TRBV7-9 and J is TRBJ1-2; 8 bases match TRBD1. This CDR3 is 14 amino acids long. The V gene's germline CDR1 is SEHNR and CDR2 FQNEAQ (reference sequence). Trimming cost V 2 bases and J 4 bases; bases outside gene matches: 3. The CDR3 protein is CASSLQGAGYGYTF. The CDR3 DNA sequence: TGTGCCAGCAGCTTACAGGGGGCCGGCTATGGCTACACCTTC.

CDR3 sequence: CAWRLAGATDTQYF. As DNA, the CDR3 is TGTGCCTGGAGGTTAGCGGGGGCCACAGATACGCAGTATTTT. V is TRBV30 and J is TRBJ2-3; TRBD2 agrees at 9 bases. The CDR3 extends over 14 amino acids. CDR1 and CDR2 from the germline V gene are GTSNPN and SVGIG (reference sequence). V was clipped by 3 bases and J by 2 bases; unmatched bases: 3.

This chain connects TRBV6-5 to TRBJ1-6; D call uncertain. The CDR3 has 10 residues. Per the germline V gene, CDR1 is MNHEY and CDR2 is SVGAGI. V shed 6 bases and J shed 13 bases, with 7 bases lying between them. CDR3 sequence reads: CASSNGPLHF. In DNA, the CDR3 is TGTGCCAGCAGCAACGGGCCCCTCCACTTT.

CDR3 nucleotides: TGTGCCAGCAGCGTAGATTTAGCGGGGAGATCAGATACGCAGTATTTT. Its translation is CASSVDLAGRSDTQYF. The chain links TRBV9 to TRBJ2-3; TRBD2 aligns across 8 bases. CDR1 and CDR2 from the germline V gene are SGDLS and YYNGEE. With V trimmed by 0 bases and J by 4 bases, 7 bases remained unmatched. CDR3 length: 16 amino acids.

This chain uses TRBV2 with TRBJ2-2; 8 nucleotides line up with TRBD1. The CDR3 length is 15 residues. Trimming at V came to 6 bases and at J to 4 bases, leaving 7 bases not matched to a gene. CDR1 SNHLY and CDR2 FYNNEI come from the germline V gene. CDR3 sequence (DNA): TGTGCCAGCAGCAGCCGGGACAGGCCCACCGGGGAGCTGTTTTTT. It codes for CASSSRDRPTGELFF.

The V gene is TRBV30, the J gene TRBJ1-3; no reliable D call. CDR3 size: 11 residues. Looked up from germline, CDR1 is GTSNPN and CDR2 is SVGIG (reference sequence). V dropped 3 bases and J dropped 8 bases, with 8 bases sitting between them. The CDR3 coding sequence is TGTGCCTGGAGGCGGAAGTACACCATATATTTT. Residues: CAWRRKYTIYF.

The chain links TRBV29-1 to TRBJ2-4; D uncertain. CDR3 length: 18 amino acids. The germline V and J ends were trimmed by 2 bases and 3 bases, with 23 bases remaining between them. Germline-derived CDR1 and CDR2 are SQVTM and ANQGSEA. In DNA form, the CDR3 reads TGCAGCGTTGAATGGGCCCCCGTAGGCCCGATAGGCAAAAACATTCAGTACTTC. Translating it yields CSVEWAPVGPIGKNIQYF.

CDR3 sequence (DNA): TGTGCCAGTAGTATACGCAGGGACAATCAGCCCCAGCATTTT. It encodes CASSIRRDNQPQHF. The chain has TRBV19 and TRBJ1-5; possible D gene TRBD1, 5 bases. V lost 2 bases and J lost 3, with 8 bases in between. Germline values: CDR1 LNHDA, CDR2 SQIVND (reference sequence). The CDR3 contains 14 residues.

Comment on this clone: Other DNA sequences in the sample encode the same CDR3. This sequence joins TRBV27 and TRBJ1-1; D gene unclear. From germline, CDR1 is MNHEY and CDR2 SMNVEV (reference sequence). The CDR3 has 13 amino acids. V was cut by 0 bases and J by 1 base, with 3 bases left in between. In DNA, the CDR3 is TGTGCCAGCAGTTTATCGCGGAACACTGAAGCTTTCTTT. Translated, it gives CASSLSRNTEAFF.

This chain joins TRBV18 and TRBJ1-6; D unresolved. CDR1 is KGHSH, CDR2 LQKENI, per germline. The CDR3 loop spans 13 amino acids. V lost 1 base, J lost 8 bases, and 6 bases lay in between. This CDR3 reads CASSPLVDSPLHF. The DNA of the CDR3 is TGTGCCAGCTCACCACTAGTGGATTCACCCCTCCACTTT.

As for this clone: The sample holds other DNA sequences that translate to the same CDR3. The genes are TRBV6-5 and TRBJ2-5; D may be TRBD1 (5 bases). This CDR3 region has 14 residues. Germline V gene lookup returns CDR1 MNHEY and CDR2 SVGAGI. Trimming pared 0 bases from V and 5 bases from J, leaving 10 bases between. The CDR3 is CASSYSAGRETQYF. CDR3 DNA sequence: TGTGCCAGCAGTTACTCCGCAGGGCGTGAGACCCAGTACTTC.

This chain links TRBV7-2 with TRBJ1-5, with TRBD1 as a possible D gene (6 bases). CDR1 is SGHTA, CDR2 FQGNSA, per germline. The CDR3 contains 15 residues. V dropped 4 bases and J dropped 4 bases, with 14 bases sitting between them. The CDR3 loop is CASSYKGVSNQPQHF. The CDR3 nucleotides read TGTGCCAGCAGCTACAAGGGGGTTTCGAATCAGCCCCAGCATTTT.

The chain recombines TRBV5-4 with TRBJ1-2; 9 bases are shared with TRBD1. V trimming: 4 bases; J trimming: 3 bases; junction bases outside the gene matches: 4. In germline, CDR1 is SGHNT, CDR2 YYREEE (reference sequence). The CDR3 is made up of 14 amino acids. The CDR3 DNA is TGTGCCAGCAGCGGACAGGGGTTAGACTATGGCTACACCTTC. This translates into CASSGQGLDYGYTF.

In its sample, this clone was seen once. The chain's CDR3 is CASTPTSGEETQYF. The CDR3 DNA reads TGTGCCAGCACCCCTACTAGCGGGGAAGAGACCCAGTACTTC. The J gene is TRBJ2-5, the V gene TRBV3-1 (or the pseudogene TRBV3-2); 10 positions agree with TRBD2. The V and J ends lost 7 bases and 3 bases, in that order; junction bases with no gene match: 5. Germline CDR1 reads LGHDT; CDR2 reads YNNKEL (reference sequence). The CDR3 has 14 amino acids.

V and J are TRBV7-2 and TRBJ1-3; TRBD1 matches at 8 bases. J lost 2 bases, V lost 5 bases, and 5 bases had no gene match. The CDR3 consists of 15 residues. Germline CDR1 SGHTA, CDR2 FQGNSA. CDR3 sequence: CASSGQGAPGNTIYF. The CDR3, as DNA: TGTGCCAGCAGCGGCCAGGGGGCGCCTGGAAACACCATATATTTT.

This clone was detected only a few times. CDR3 DNA sequence: TGTGCCAGCAGTGGGACTAGCGGGACGAACACCGGGGAGCTGTTTTTT. The encoded protein is CASSGTSGTNTGELFF. The V gene is TRBV6-1, the J gene TRBJ2-2; the match to TRBD2 covers 12 bases. Germline V gene sequence: CDR1 MNHNS, CDR2 SASEGT. This CDR3 is built from 16 residues. V gave up 4 bases and J gave up 0 bases; unmatched junction bases: 0.

In this sample, this clone turned up once. The chain recombines TRBV7-2 with TRBJ1-2; D gene unclear. The length of the CDR3 is 16 residues. The V and J ends lost 1 base and 3 bases respectively, with 15 bases between them. Germline CDR1 and CDR2: SGHTA and FQGNSA. CDR3 DNA sequence: TGTGCCAGCAGCTTAGACGTCGGGAGGGTCGACTATGGCTACACCTTC. It encodes CASSLDVGRVDYGYTF.

The CDR3 bases are TGTGCCAGTAGTCCCCGAGGGTTTGAGCAGTTCTTC. Translating gives CASSPRGFEQFF. The V and J genes are TRBV19 and TRBJ2-1, with D possibly TRBD2 on 5 matching bases. The CDR3 loop spans 12 amino acids. Deletions cut 5 bases from V and 9 bases from J, with 11 bases between. In germline, CDR1 is LNHDA, CDR2 SQIVND (reference sequence).

The chain carries TRBV7-9 and TRBJ1-4, with 7 nucleotides matching TRBD1. This CDR3 comprises 13 residues. The junction had 5 bases not matched to a gene; V was cut back by 5 bases and J by 8 bases. Looked up from germline, CDR1 is SEHNR and CDR2 is FQNEAQ (reference sequence). CDR3 sequence (DNA): TGTGCCAGCAGCGCCCTGACAGGGGAAAAACTGTTTTTT. Translated, it gives CASSALTGEKLFF.

This clone has only a few counts. J is TRBJ2-1 and V is TRBV6-2 or TRBV6-3; 10 bases agree with TRBD2. Germline assignment: CDR1 MNHEY and CDR2 SVGEGT. Trimming at V came to 2 bases and at J to 2 bases, leaving 0 bases not matched to a gene. The CDR3 runs to 15 residues. The CDR3 loop reads CASSYGTSAYNEQFF. CDR3 nucleotides: TGTGCCAGCAGTTACGGGACTAGCGCCTACAATGAGCAGTTCTTC.

This chain joins TRBV6-1 and TRBJ2-7; 7 bases are shared with TRBD1. Germline CDR1 is MNHNS and CDR2 is SASEGT. There are 17 residues in the CDR3. J lost 0 bases, V lost 2 bases, and 10 bases had no gene match. CDR3 loop: CASSELHRAGGSYEQYF. In DNA form, the CDR3 reads TGTGCCAGCAGTGAACTTCATCGGGCAGGGGGCTCCTACGAGCAGTACTTC.